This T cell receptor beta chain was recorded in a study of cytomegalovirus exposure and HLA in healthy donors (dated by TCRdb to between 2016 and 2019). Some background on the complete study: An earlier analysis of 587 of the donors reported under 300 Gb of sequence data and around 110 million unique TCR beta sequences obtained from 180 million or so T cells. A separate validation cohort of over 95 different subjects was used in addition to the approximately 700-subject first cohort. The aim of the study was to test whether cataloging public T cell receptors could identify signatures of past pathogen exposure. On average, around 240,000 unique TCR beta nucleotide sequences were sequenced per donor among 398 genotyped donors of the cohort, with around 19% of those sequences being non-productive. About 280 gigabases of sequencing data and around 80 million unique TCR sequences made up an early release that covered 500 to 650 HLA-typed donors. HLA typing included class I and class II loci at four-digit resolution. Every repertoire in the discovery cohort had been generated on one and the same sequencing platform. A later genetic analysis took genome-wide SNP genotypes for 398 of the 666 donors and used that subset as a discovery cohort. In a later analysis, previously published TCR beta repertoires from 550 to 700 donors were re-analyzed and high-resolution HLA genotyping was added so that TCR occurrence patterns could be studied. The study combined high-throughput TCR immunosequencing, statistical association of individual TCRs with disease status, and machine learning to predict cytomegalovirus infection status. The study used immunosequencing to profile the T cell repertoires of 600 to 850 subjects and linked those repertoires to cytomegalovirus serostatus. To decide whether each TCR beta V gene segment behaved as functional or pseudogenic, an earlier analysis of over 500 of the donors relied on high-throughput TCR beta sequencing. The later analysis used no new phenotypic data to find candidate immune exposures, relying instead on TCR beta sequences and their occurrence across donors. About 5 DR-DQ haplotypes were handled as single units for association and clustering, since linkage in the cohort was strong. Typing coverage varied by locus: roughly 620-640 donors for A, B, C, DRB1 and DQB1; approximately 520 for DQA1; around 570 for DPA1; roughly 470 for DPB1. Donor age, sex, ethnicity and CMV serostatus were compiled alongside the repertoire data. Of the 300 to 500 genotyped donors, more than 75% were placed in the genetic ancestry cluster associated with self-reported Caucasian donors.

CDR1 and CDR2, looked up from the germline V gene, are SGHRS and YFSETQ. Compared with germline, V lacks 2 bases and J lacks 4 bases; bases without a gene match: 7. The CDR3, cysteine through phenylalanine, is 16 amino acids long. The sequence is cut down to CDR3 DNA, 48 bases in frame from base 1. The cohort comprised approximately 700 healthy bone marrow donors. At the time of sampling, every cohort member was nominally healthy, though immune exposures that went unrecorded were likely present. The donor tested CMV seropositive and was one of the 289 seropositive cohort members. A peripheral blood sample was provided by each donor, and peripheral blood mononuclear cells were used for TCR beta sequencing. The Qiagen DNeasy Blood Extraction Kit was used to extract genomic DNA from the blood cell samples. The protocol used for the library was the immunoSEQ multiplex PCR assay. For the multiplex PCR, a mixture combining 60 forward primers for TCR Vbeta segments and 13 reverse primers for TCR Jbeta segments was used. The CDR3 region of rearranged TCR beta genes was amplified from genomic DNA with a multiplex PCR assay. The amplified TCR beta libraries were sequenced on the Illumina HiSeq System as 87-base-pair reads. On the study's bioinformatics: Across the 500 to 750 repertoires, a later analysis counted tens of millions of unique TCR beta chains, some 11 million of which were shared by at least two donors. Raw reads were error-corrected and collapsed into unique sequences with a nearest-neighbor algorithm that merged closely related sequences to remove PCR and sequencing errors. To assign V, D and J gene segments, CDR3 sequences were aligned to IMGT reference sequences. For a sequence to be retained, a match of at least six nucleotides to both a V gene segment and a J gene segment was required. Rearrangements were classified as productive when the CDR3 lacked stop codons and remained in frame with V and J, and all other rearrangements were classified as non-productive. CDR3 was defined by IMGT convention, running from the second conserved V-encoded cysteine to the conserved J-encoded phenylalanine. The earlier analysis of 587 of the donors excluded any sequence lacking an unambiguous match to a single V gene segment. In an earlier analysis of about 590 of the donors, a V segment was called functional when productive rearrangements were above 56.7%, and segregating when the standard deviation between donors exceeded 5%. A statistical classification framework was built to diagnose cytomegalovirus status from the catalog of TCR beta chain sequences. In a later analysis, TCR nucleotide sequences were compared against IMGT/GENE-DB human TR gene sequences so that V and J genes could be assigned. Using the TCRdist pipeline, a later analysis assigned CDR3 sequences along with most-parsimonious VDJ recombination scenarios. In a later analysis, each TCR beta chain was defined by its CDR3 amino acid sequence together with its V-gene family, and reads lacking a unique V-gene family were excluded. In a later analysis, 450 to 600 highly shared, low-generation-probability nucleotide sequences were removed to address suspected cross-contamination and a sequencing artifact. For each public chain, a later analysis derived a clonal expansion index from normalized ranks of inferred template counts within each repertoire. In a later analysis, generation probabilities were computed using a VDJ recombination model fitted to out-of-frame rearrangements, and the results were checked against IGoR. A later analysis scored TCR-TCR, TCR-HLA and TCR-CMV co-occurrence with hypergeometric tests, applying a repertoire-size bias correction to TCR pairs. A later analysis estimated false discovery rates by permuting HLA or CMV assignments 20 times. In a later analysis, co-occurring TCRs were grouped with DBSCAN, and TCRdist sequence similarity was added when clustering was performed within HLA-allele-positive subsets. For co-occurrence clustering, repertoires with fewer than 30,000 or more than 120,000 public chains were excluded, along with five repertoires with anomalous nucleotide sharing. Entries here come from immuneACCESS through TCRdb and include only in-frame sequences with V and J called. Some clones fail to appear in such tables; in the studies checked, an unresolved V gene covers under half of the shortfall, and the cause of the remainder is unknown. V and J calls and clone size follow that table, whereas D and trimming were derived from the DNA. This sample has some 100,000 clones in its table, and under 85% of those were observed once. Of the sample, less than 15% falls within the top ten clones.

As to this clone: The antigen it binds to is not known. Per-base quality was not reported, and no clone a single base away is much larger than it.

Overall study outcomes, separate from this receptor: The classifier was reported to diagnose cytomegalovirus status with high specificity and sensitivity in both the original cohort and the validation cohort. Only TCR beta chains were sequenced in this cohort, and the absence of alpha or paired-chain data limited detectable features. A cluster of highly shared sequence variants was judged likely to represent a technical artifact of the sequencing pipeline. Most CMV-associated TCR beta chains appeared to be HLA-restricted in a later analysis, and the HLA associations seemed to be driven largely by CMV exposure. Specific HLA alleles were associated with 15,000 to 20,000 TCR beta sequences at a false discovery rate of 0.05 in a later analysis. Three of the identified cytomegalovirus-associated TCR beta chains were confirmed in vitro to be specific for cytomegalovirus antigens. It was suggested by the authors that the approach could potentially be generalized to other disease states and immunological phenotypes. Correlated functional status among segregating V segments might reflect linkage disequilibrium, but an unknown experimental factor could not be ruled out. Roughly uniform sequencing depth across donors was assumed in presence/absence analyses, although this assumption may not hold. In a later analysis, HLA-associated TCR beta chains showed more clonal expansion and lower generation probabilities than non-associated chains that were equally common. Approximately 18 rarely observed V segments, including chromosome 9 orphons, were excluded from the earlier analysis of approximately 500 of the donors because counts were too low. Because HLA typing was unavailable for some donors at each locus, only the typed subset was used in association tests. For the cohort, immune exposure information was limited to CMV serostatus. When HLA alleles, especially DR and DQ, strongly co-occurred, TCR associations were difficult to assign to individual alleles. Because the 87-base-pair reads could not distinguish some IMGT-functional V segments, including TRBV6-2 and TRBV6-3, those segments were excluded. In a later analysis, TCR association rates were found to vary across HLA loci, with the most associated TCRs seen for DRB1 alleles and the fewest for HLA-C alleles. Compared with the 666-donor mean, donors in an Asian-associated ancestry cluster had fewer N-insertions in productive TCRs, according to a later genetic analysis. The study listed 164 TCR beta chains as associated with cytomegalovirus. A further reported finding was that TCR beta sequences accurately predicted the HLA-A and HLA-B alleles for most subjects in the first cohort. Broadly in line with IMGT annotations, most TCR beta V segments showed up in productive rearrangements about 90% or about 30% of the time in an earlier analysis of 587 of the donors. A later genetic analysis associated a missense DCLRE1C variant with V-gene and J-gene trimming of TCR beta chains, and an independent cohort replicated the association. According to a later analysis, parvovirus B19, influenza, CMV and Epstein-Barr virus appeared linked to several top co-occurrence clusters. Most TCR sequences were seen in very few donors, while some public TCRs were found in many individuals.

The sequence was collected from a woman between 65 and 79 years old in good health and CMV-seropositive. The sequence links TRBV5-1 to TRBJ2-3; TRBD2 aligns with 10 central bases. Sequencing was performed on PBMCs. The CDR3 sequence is CASSFRAGGLSDTQYF. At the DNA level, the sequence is TGCGCCAGCAGCTTCAGAGCGGGGGGGCTGTCAGATACGCAGTATTTT.